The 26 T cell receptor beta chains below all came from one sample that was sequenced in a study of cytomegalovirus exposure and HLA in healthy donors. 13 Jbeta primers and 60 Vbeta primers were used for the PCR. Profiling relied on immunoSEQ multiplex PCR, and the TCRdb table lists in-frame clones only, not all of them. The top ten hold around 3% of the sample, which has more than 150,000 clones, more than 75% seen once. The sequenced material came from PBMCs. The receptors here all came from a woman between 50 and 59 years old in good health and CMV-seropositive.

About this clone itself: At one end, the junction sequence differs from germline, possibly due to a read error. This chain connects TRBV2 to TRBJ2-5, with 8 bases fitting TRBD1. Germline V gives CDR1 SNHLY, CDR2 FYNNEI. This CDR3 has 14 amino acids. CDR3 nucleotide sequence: TGTGCCAGCAATGAAGGACAGGGTTATGAGACCCAGTACTTC. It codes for CASNEGQGYETQYF.

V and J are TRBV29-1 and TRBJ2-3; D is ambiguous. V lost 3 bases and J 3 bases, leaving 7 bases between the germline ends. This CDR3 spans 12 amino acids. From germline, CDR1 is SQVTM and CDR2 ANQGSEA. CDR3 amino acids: CSVDVGTDTQYF. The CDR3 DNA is TGCAGCGTTGATGTCGGGACAGATACGCAGTATTTT.

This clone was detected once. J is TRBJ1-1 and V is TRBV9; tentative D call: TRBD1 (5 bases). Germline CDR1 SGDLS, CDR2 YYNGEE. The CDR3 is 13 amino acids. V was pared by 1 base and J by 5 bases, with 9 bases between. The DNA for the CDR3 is TGTGCCAGCAGCGTATTCGGGGGAACTGAAGCTTTCTTT. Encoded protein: CASSVFGGTEAFF.

The CDR3 loop reads CASSQDRTGANYGYTF. CDR3 DNA: TGTGCCAGCAGCCAAGATAGAACAGGGGCTAACTATGGCTACACCTTC. The chain couples TRBV4-2 to TRBJ1-2, with 7 positions matching TRBD1. Germline V gene lookup returns CDR1 LGHNA and CDR2 YNFKEQ. V lost 0 bases to trimming and J lost 0 bases; unmatched junction nucleotides: 4. The CDR3 extends over 16 amino acids.

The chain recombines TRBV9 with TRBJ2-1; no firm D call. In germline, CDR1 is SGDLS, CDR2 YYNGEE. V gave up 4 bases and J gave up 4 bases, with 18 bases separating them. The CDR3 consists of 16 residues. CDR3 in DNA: TGTGCCAGCAGCCGCCGCGACAACTTATATTACAATGAGCAGTTCTTC. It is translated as CASSRRDNLYYNEQFF.

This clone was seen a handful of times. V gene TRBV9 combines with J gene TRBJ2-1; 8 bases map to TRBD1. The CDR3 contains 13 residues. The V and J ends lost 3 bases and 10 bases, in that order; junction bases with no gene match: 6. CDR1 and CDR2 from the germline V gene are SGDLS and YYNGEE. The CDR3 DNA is TGTGCCAGCAGCGGGGGTGGGACAGGAGAGCAGTTCTTC. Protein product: CASSGGGTGEQFF.

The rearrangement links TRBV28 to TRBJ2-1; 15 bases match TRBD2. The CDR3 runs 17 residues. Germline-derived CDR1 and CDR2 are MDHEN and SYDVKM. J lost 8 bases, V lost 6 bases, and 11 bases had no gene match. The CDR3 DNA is TGTGCCAGCAGCATGGGACTAGCGGGGGGCCGGGGGGATGAGCAGTTCTTC. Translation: CASSMGLAGGRGDEQFF.

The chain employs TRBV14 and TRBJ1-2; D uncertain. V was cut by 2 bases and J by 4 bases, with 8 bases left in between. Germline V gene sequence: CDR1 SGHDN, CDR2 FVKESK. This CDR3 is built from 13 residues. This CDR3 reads CASSQNLGYGYTF. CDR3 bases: TGTGCCAGCAGCCAAAATCTAGGCTATGGCTACACCTTC.

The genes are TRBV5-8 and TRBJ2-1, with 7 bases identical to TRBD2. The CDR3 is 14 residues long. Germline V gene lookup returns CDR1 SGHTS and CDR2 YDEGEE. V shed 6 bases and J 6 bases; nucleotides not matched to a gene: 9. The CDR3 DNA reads TGTGCCAGCAACCTAGCGGAAAATTTCAATGAGCAGTTCTTC. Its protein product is CASNLAENFNEQFF.

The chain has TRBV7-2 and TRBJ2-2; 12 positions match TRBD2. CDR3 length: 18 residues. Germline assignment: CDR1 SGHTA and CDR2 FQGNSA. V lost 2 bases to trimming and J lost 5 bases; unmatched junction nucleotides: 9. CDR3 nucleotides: TGTGCCAGCAGCTTATCCCCTAGCGGGGGGGCGGGTACCGGGGAGCTGTTTTTT. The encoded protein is CASSLSPSGGAGTGELFF.

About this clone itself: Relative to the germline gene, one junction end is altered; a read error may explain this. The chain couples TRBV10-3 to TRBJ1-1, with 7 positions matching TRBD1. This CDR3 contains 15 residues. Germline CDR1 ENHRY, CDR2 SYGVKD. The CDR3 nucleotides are TGTGCCAGCAGTAGACAGGGATATTTGAACACTGAAGCTTTCTTT. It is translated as CASSRQGYLNTEAFF.

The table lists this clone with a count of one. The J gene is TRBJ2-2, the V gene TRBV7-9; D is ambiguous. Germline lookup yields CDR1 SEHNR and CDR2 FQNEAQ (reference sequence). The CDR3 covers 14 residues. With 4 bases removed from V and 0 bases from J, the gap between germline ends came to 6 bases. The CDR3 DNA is TGTGCCAGCAGCTCTCAGGCGAACACCGGGGAGCTGTTTTTT. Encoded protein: CASSSQANTGELFF.

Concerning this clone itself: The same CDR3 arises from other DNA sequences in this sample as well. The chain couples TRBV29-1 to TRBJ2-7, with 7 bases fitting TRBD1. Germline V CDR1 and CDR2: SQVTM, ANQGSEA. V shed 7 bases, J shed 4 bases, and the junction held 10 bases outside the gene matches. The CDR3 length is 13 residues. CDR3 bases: TGCAGCGGGACCTCCCGGGACAGTTACGAGCAGTACTTC. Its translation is CSGTSRDSYEQYF.

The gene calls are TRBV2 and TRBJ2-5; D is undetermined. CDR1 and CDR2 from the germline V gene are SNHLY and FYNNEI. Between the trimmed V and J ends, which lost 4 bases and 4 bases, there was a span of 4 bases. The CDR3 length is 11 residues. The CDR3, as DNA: TGTGCCAGCAGTGGTCGAGAGACCCAGTACTTC. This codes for CASSGRETQYF.

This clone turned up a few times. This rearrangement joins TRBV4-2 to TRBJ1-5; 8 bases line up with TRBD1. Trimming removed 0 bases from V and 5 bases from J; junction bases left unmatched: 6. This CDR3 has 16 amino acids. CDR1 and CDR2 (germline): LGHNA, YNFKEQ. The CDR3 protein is CASSQDPGTGDQPQHF. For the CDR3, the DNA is TGTGCCAGCAGCCAAGACCCCGGGACAGGCGATCAGCCCCAGCATTTT.

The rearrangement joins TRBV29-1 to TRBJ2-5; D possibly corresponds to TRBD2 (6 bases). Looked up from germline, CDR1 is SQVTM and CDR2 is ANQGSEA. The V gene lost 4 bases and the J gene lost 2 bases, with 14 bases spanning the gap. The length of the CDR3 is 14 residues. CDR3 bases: TGCAGCGTTGTCCGGGGGTCGGGGCAAGAGACCCAGTACTTC. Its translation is CSVVRGSGQETQYF. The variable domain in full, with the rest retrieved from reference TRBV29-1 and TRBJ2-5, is SAVISQKPSRDICQRGTSLTIQCQVDSQVTMMFWYRQQPGQSLTLIATANQGSEATYESGFVIDKFPISRPNLTFSTLTVSNMSPEDSSIYLCSVVRGSGQETQYFGPGTRLLVL.

CDR3 loop: CASRSTSGGPGANVLTF. CDR3 DNA: TGTGCCAGTAGGTCGACTAGCGGGGGACCTGGGGCCAACGTCCTGACTTTC. This rearrangement joins TRBV19 to TRBJ2-6; TRBD2 matches 12 bases. The CDR3 has 17 amino acids. V dropped 6 bases and J dropped 2; count of bases not matched to a gene: 5. Germline V gene lookup returns CDR1 LNHDA and CDR2 SQIVND (reference sequence).

CDR3 nucleotides: TGTGCCAGCAGTTACTCGAGGTCAGGGGGGGAGACCCAGTACTTC. Its translation: CASSYSRSGGETQYF. The chain employs TRBV6-5 and TRBJ2-5, with a weak D call TRBD1 (7 bases). This CDR3 is 15 amino acids long. The V gene's germline CDR1 is MNHEY and CDR2 SVGAGI. The V end was cut by 0 bases, the J end by 5 bases, with 13 bases between.

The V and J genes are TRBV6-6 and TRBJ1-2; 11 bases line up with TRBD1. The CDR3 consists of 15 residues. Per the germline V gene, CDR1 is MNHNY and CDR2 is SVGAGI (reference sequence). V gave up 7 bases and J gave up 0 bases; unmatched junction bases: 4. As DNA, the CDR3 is TGTGCCAGCAACGGACAGGGGGCGCCTAACTATGGCTACACCTTC. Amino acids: CASNGQGAPNYGYTF.

In nucleotides, the CDR3 is TGTGCCAGTAGTACTTATACGATTCGACAGTGGGTCCGGGCTTTCTTT. Translation gives CASSTYTIRQWVRAFF. J is TRBJ1-1 and V is TRBV19; D may be TRBD1 (5 bases). V was trimmed by 4 bases and J by 11 bases, leaving 26 bases between them. This CDR3 contains 16 residues. From germline, CDR1 is LNHDA and CDR2 SQIVND (reference sequence).

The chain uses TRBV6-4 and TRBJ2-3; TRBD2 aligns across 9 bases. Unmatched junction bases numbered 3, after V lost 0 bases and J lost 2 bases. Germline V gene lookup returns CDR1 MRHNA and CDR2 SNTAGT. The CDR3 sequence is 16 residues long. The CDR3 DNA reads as TGTGCCAGCAGTGACTCGACTAGCGGCCCCACAGATACGCAGTATTTT. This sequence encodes CASSDSTSGPTDTQYF.

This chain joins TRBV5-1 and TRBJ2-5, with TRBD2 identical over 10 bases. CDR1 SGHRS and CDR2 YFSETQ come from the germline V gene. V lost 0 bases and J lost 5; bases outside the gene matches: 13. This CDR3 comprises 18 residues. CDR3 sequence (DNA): TGCGCCAGCAGCTTGGCCCGAATAACTAGCGGGGAGTCGGAGACCCAGTACTTC. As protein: CASSLARITSGESETQYF.

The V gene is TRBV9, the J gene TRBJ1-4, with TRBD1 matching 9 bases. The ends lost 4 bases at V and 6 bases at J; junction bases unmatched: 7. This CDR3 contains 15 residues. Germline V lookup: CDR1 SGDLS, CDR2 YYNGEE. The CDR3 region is CASSLRTGAHEKLFF. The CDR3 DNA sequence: TGTGCCAGCAGCCTTAGGACAGGGGCCCATGAAAAACTGTTTTTT.

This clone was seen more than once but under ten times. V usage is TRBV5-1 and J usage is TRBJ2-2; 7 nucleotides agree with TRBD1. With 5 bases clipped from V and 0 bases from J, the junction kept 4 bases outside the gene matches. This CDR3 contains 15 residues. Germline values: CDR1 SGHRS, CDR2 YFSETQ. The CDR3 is CASSSGTANTGELFF. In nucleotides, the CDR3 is TGCGCCAGCAGTTCCGGGACAGCGAACACCGGGGAGCTGTTTTTT.

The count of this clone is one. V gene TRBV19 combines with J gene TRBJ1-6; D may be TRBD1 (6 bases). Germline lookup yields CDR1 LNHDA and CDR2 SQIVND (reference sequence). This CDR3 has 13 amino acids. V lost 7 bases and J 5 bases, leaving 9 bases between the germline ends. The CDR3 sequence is CASKNRDNSPLHF. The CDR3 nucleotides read TGTGCCAGTAAAAACAGGGATAATTCACCCCTCCACTTT. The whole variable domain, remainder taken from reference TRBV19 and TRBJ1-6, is DGGITQSPKYLFRKEGQNVTLSCEQNLNHDAMYWYRQDPGQGLRLIYYSQIVNDFQKGDIAEGYSVSREKKESFPLTVTSAQKNPTAFYLCASKNRDNSPLHFGNGTRLTVT.

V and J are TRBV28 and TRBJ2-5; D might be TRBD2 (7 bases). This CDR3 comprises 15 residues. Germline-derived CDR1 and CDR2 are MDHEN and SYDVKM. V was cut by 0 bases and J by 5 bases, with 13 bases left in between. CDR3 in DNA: TGTGCCAGCAGTTTATGGGGGGGGGCGAAGGAGACCCAGTACTTC. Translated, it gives CASSLWGGAKETQYF.